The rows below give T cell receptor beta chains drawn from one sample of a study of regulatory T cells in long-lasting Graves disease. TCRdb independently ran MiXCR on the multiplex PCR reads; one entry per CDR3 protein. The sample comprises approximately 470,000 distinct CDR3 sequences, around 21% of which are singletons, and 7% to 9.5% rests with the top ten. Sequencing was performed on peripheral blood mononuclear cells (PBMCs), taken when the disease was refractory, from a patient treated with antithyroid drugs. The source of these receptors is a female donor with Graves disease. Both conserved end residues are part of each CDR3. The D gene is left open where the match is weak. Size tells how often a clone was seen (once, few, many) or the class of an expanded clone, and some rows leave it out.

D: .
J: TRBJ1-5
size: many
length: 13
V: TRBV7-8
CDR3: CASSLLGAQPQHF
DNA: TGTGCCAGCAGCCTATTAGGTGCTCAGCCCCAGCATTTT

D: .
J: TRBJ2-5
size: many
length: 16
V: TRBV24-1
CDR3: CATSEQESIFGETQYF
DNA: TGTGCCACCAGTGAACAGGAGAGTATATTTGGAGAGACCCAGTACTTC

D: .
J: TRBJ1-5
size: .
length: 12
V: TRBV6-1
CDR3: CASGEAIEPQHF
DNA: TGTGCCAGCGGTGAGGCAATTGAGCCCCAGCATTTT

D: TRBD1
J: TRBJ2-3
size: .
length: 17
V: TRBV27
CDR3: CASGPPNDRGRTDTQYF
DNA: TGTGCCAGCGGCCCCCCGAACGACAGGGGGCGCACAGATACGCAGTATTTT

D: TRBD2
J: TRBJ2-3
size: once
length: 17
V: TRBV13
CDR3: CASSWTSGRVPTDTQYF
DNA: TGTGCCAGCAGCTGGACTAGCGGGAGGGTCCCCACAGATACGCAGTATTTT

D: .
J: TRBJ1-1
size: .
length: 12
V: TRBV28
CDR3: CASSLEGQAAFF
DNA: TGTGCCAGCAGTTTGGAGGGGCAAGCGGCTTTCTTT

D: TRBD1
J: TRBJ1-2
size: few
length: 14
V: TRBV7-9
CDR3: CASSPVGTGNGYTF
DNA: TGTGCCAGCAGCCCAGTTGGGACAGGGAATGGCTACACCTTC

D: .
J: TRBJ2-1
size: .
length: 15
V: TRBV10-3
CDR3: CAISGSSGGGNEQFF
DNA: TGTGCCATCAGTGGGTCTAGCGGAGGGGGCAATGAGCAGTTCTTC

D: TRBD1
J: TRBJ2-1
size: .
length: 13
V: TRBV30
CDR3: CAWSVLRQGAAFF
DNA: TGTGCCTGGAGTGTACTGCGGCAGGGGGCGGCGTTCTTC

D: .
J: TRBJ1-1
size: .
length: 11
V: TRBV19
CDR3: CASSWGPEAFF
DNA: TGTGCCAGTAGTTGGGGGCCTGAAGCTTTCTTT

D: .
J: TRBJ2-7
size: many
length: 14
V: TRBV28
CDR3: CASSLAGTSYEQYF
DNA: TGTGCCAGCAGCCTCGCGGGGACCTCCTACGAGCAGTACTTC

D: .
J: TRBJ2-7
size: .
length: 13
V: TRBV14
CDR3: CATQRTADYEQYF
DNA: TGTGCCACCCAAAGGACAGCAGACTACGAGCAGTACTTC

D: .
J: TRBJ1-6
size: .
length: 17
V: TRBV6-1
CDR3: CASSESAVSSYNSPLHF
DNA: TGTGCCAGCAGTGAGTCGGCAGTTAGCTCCTATAATTCACCCCTCCACTTT

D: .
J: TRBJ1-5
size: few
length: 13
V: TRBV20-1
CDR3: CSAVRDPLWPQHF
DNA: TGCAGTGCGGTCAGGGACCCGCTCTGGCCCCAGCATTTT